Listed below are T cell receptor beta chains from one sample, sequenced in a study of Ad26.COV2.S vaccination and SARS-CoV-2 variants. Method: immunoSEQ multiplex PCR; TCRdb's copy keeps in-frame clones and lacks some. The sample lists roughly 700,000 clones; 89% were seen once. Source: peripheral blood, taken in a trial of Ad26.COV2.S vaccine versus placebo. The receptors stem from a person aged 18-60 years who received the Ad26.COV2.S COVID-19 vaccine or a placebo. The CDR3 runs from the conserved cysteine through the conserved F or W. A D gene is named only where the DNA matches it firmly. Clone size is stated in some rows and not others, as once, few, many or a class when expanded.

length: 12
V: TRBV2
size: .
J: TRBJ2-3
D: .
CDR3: CASSGPGGTQYF
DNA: TGTGCCAGCAGTGGTCCCGGGGGTACGCAGTATTTT

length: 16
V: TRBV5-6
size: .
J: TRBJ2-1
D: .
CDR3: CASSSTLSTRGNEQFF
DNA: TGTGCCAGCAGCTCAACCCTGAGCACGAGAGGTAATGAGCAGTTCTTC

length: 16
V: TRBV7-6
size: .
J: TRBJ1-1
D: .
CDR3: CASSFGGKTKDNEAFF
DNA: TGTGCCAGCAGCTTCGGGGGGAAGACGAAGGATAATGAAGCTTTCTTT

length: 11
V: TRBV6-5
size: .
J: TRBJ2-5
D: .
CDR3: CASSYSETQYF
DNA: TGTGCCAGCAGTTACTCTGAGACCCAGTACTTC

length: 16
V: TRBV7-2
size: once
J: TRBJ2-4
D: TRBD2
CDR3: CASSLGLAGVVNIQYF
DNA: TGTGCCAGCAGCCTAGGACTAGCGGGAGTGGTGAACATTCAGTACTTC

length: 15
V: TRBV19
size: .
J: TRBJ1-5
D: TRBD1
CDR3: CASTPPGTGHQPQHF
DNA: TGTGCCAGTACCCCCCCTGGGACAGGCCATCAGCCCCAGCATTTT

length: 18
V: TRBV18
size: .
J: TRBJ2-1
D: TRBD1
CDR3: CASSSWDRGTPGDNEQFF
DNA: TGTGCCAGCTCCTCCTGGGACAGGGGGACCCCGGGAGACAATGAGCAGTTCTTC

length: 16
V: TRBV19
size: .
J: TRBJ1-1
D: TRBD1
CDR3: CASSIGTGGGSTEAFF
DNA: TGTGCCAGTAGTATAGGGACAGGGGGCGGGAGTACTGAAGCTTTCTTT

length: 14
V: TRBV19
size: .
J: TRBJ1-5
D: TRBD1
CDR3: CASSPDRAFQPQHF
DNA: TGTGCCAGTAGTCCGGACAGGGCGTTTCAGCCCCAGCATTTT

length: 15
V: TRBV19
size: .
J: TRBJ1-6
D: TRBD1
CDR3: CASSSRGRFGSPLHF
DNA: TGTGCCAGTTCCTCCAGGGGGCGCTTCGGTTCACCCCTCCACTTT

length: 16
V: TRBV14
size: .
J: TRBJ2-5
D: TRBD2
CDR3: CASSRGLAGLGETQYF
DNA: TGTGCCAGCAGCCGGGGACTAGCGGGATTGGGGGAGACCCAGTACTTC

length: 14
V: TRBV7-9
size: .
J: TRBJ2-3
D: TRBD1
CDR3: CASTLDRATDTQYF
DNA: TGTGCCAGCACCTTGGACAGGGCCACAGATACGCAGTATTTT

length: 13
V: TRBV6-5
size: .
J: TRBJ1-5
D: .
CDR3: CASSYAHNQPQHF
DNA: TGTGCCAGCAGTTACGCCCACAATCAGCCCCAGCATTTT

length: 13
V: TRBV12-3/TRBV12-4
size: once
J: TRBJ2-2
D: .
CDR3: CASSFLYTGELFF
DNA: TGTGCCAGCAGTTTTTTGTACACCGGGGAGCTGTTTTTT

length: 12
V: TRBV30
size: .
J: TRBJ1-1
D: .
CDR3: CAWSRGATEAFF
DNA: TGTGCCTGGAGTCGTGGGGCCACTGAAGCTTTCTTT

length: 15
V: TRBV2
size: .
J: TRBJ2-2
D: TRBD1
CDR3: CASSIQGASTGELFF
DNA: TGTGCCAGCAGTATACAGGGGGCGAGCACCGGGGAGCTGTTTTTT

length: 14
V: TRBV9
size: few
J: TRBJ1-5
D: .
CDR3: CASSVPRVDQPQHF
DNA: TGTGCCAGCAGTGTTCCCAGGGTAGATCAGCCCCAGCATTTT

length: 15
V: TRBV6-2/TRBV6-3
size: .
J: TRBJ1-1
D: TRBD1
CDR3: CASSYPGRDRGKAFF
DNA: TGTGCCAGCAGTTATCCCGGCCGAGACAGGGGGAAAGCTTTCTTT

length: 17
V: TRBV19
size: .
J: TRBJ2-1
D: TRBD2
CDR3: CASSLGLAPALGNEQFF
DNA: TGTGCCAGTAGTCTTGGACTAGCACCTGCATTGGGGAATGAGCAGTTCTTC

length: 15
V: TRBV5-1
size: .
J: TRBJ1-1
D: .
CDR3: CASSLDPVSNTEAFF
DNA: TGCGCCAGCAGCTTGGATCCAGTCTCCAACACTGAAGCTTTCTTT

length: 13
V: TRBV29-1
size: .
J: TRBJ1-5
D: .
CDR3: CSAQRGAGQPQHF
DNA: TGCAGCGCCCAAAGGGGGGCCGGGCAGCCCCAGCATTTT

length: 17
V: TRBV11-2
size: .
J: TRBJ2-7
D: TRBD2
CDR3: CASSLEKLAGVRNEQYF
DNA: TGTGCCAGCAGCTTAGAAAAACTAGCGGGAGTAAGAAACGAGCAGTACTTC

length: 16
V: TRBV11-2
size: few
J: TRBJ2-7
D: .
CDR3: CASSLEGGLLGYEQYF
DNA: TGTGCCAGCAGCTTAGAGGGGGGCCTCCTTGGCTACGAGCAGTACTTC

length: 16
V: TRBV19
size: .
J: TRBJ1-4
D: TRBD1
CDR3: CASSIRGMATNEKLFF
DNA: TGTGCCAGTAGTATCAGGGGGATGGCAACTAATGAAAAACTGTTTTTT

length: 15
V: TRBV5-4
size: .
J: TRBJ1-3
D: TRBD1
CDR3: CASSPDRGDGNTIYF
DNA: TGTGCCAGCAGCCCGGACAGGGGGGATGGAAACACCATATATTTT

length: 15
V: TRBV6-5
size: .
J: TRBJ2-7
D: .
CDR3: CASRKDPAQFYEQYF
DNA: TGTGCCAGCAGGAAAGACCCCGCCCAATTCTACGAGCAGTACTTC

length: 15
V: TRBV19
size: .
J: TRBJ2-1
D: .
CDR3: CASNLGGANYNEQFF
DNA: TGTGCCAGTAACCTTGGGGGGGCCAACTACAATGAGCAGTTCTTC

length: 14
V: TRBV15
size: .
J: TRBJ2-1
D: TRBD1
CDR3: CATRQGNSYNEQFF
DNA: TGTGCCACCAGACAGGGGAACTCCTACAATGAGCAGTTCTTC

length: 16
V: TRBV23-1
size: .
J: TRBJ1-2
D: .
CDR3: CASSQFHRTELYGYTF
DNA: TGCGCCAGCAGTCAATTTCATCGGACAGAGCTCTATGGCTACACCTTC

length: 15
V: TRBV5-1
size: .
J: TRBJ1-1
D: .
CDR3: CASSLASGSGTEAFF
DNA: TGCGCCAGCAGCTTGGCCTCGGGGTCGGGCACTGAAGCTTTCTTT

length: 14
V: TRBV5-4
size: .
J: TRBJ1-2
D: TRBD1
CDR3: CASSETGGWYGYTF
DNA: TGTGCCAGCAGCGAAACAGGGGGCTGGTATGGCTACACCTTC

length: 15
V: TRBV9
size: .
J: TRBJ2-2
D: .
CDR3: CASSSAGVGTGELFF
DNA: TGTGCCAGCAGCTCCGCAGGGGTCGGGACCGGGGAGCTGTTTTTT

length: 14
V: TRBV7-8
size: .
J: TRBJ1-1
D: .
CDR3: CASSWTPTDTEAFF
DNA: TGTGCCAGCAGCTGGACCCCTACGGACACTGAAGCTTTCTTT

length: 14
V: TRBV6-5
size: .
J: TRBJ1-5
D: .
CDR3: CASSTGQYNQPQHF
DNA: TGTGCCAGCAGTACCGGACAGTACAATCAGCCCCAGCATTTT

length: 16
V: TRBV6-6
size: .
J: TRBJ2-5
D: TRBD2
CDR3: CASRATSGGPRETQYF
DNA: TGTGCCAGCAGGGCGACTAGCGGGGGGCCTAGGGAGACCCAGTACTTC

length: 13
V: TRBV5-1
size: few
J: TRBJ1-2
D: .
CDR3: CASSSRDNYGYTF
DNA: TGCGCCAGCAGCAGTAGGGACAACTATGGCTACACCTTC

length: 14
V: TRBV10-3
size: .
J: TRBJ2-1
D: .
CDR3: CAISQQGGNNEQFF
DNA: TGTGCCATCAGTCAACAGGGAGGGAACAATGAGCAGTTCTTC

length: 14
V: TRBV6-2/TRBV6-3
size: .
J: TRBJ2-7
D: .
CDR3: CASSYGEIIYEQYF
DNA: TGTGCCAGCAGTTACGGCGAAATAATCTACGAGCAGTACTTC

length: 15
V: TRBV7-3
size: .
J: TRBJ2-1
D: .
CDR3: CASSLTTGSGTEQFF
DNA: TGTGCCAGCAGCTTAACAACAGGGAGCGGCACTGAGCAGTTCTTC

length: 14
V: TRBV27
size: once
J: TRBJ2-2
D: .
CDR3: CASKWRGLTGELFF
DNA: TGTGCCAGCAAATGGAGGGGATTAACCGGGGAGCTGTTTTTT

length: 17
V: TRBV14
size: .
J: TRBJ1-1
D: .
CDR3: CASSQDESGEGDTEAFF
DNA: TGTGCCAGCAGCCAAGACGAGTCAGGGGAAGGCGACACTGAAGCTTTCTTT

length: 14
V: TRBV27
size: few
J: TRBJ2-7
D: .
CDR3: CASSRGLPSYEQYF
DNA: TGTGCCAGCTCCCGGGGTCTTCCCTCCTACGAGCAGTACTTC

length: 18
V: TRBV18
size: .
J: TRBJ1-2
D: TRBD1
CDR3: CASSFTRDRGTSNYGYTF
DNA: TGTGCCAGCTCATTTACCCGGGACAGGGGGACTTCTAACTATGGCTACACCTTC

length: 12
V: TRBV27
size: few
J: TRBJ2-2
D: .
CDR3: CASSFGTGELFF
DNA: TGTGCCAGCAGTTTTGGCACCGGGGAGCTGTTTTTT

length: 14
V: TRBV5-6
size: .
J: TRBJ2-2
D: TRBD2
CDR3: CASSLVAGAGELFF
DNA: TGTGCCAGCAGCTTGGTGGCGGGGGCCGGGGAGCTGTTTTTT

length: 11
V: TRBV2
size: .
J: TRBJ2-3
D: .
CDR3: CARQRLDTQYF
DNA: TGTGCCAGGCAGAGACTGGATACGCAGTATTTT

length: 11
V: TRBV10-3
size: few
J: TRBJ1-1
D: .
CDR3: CAITSDTEAFF
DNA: TGTGCCATCACGAGCGACACTGAAGCTTTCTTT

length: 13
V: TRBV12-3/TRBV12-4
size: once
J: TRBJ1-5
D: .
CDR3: CASSLAKGQPQHF
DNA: TGTGCCAGCAGTTTAGCGAAGGGTCAGCCCCAGCATTTT

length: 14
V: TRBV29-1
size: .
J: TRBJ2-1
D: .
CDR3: CSVGALAGGYEQFF
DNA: TGCAGCGTCGGGGCCCTAGCCGGTGGGTATGAGCAGTTCTTC

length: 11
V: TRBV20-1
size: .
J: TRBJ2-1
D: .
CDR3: CSARKDDEQFF
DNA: TGCAGTGCTAGGAAGGACGATGAGCAGTTCTTC

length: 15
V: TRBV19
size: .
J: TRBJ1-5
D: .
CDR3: CASTGWGGANQPQHF
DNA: TGTGCCAGCACAGGTTGGGGGGGGGCCAATCAGCCCCAGCATTTT

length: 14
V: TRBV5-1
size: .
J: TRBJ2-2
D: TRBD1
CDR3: CASNRDRDTGELFF
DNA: TGCGCCAGTAACCGGGACAGAGACACCGGGGAGCTGTTTTTT

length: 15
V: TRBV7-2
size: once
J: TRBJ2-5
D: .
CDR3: CASSTGQASQETQYF
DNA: TGTGCCAGCAGCACTGGCCAGGCTTCCCAAGAGACCCAGTACTTC

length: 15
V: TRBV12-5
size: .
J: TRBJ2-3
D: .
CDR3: CASGSRSGGTDTQYF
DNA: TGTGCTAGTGGTTCCCGCTCCGGCGGCACAGATACGCAGTATTTT

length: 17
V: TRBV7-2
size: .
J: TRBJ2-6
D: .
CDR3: CASSPRDGLSRANVLTF
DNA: TGTGCCAGCAGCCCGCGGGACGGCCTCTCGAGGGCCAACGTCCTGACTTTC

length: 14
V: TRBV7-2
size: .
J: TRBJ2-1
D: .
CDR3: CASILGGDSKEQFF
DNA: TGTGCCAGCATATTGGGTGGGGACTCCAAGGAGCAGTTCTTC

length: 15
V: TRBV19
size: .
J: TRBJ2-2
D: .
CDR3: CASSYERVNTGELFF
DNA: TGTGCCAGTAGTTATGAAAGGGTGAACACCGGGGAGCTGTTTTTT

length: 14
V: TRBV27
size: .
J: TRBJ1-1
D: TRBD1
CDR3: CASRPQGGGNEAFF
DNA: TGTGCCAGCAGGCCGCAGGGGGGAGGGAATGAAGCTTTCTTT

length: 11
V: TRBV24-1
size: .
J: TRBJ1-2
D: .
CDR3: CATSGGFGYTF
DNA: TGTGCCACCAGTGGGGGGTTTGGCTACACCTTC

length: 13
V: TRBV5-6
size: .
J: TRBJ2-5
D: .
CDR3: CASSFTGTETQYF
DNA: TGTGCCAGCAGCTTTACAGGGACGGAGACCCAGTACTTC